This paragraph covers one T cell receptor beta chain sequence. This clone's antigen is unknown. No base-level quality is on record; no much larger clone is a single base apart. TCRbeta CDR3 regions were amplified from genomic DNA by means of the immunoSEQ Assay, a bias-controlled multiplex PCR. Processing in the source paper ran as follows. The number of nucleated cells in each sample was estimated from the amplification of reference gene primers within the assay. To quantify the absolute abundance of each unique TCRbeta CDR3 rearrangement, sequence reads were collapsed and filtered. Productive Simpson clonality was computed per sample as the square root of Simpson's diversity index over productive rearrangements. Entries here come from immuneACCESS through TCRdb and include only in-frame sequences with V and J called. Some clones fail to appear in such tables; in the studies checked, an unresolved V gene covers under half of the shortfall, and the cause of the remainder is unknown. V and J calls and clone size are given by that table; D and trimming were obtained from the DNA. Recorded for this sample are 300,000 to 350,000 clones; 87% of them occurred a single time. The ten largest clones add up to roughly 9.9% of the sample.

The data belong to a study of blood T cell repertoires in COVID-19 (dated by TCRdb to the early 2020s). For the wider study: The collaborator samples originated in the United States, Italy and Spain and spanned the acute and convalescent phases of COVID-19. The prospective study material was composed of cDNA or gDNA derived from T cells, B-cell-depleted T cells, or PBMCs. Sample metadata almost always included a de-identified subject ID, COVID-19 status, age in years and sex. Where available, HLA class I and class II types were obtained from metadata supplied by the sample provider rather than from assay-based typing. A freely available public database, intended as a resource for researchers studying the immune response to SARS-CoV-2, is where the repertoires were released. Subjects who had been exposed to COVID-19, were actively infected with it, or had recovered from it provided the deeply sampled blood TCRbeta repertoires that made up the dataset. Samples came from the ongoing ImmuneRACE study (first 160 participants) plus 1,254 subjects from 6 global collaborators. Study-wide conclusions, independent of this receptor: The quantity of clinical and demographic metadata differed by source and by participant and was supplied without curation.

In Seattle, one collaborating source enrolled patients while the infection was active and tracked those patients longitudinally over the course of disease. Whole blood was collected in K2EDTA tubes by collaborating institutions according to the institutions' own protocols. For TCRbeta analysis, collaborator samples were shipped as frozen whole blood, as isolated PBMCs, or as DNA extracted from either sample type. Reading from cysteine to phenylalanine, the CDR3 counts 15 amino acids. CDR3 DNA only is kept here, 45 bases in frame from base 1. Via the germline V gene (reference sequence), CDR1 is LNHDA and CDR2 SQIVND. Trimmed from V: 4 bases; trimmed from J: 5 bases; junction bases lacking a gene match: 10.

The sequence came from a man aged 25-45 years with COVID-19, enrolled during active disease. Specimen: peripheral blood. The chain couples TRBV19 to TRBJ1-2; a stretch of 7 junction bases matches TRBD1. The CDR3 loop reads CASSKTGARGYGYTF. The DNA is TGTGCCAGTAGTAAAACAGGGGCTCGAGGATATGGCTACACCTTC.